One and the same sample provided the 19 T cell receptor beta chains below, sequenced in a study of neoadjuvant anti-PD-1 for oral cavity cancer. Time point defined: after neoadjuvant nivolumab, at surgical resection. TCRdb keeps only in-frame clones here, not all; method: immunoSEQ multiplex PCR. Of around 13,000 clones in the sample, just under 75% were seen once. Here the sequenced sample was PBMCs, taken after nivolumab (anti-PD-1) treatment. The origin of the receptors is a person aged 40 to 85 with oral cavity squamous cell carcinoma.

The rearrangement uses TRBV6-1 and TRBJ1-3; a possible D gene is TRBD1 (5 bases). Germline CDR1 MNHNS, CDR2 SASEGT. The CDR3 has 13 residues. Trimming cost V 10 bases and J 4 bases, with 14 bases left between them. The CDR3 reads CATGRELGNTIYF. The CDR3 nucleotides read TGTGCCACCGGCAGGGAGTTGGGAAACACCATATATTTT.

The gene calls are TRBV5-5 and TRBJ2-7, with 9 bases that match TRBD2. There are 15 residues in the CDR3. Per the germline V gene, CDR1 is SGHKS and CDR2 is YYEKEE (reference sequence). The V and J ends lost 2 bases and 2 bases, in that order; junction bases with no gene match: 5. The CDR3 region is CASSLGLAQTYEQYF. The CDR3 bases are TGTGCCAGCAGCTTAGGACTAGCGCAGACCTACGAGCAGTACTTC.

The chain carries TRBV28 and TRBJ2-7; a weak D match, TRBD1 (5 bases). The CDR3 has 15 residues. Germline V gene data show CDR1 as MDHEN and CDR2 as SYDVKM. With 6 bases removed from V and 0 bases from J, the gap between germline ends came to 15 bases. Here the CDR3 DNA reads TGTGCCAGCAGCTTTCGACAGTTCTTCTCCTACGAGCAGTACTTC. As protein: CASSFRQFFSYEQYF.

The chain is built from TRBV25-1 and TRBJ1-2; 7 positions agree with TRBD1. Germline V lookup: CDR1 MGHDK, CDR2 SYGVNS. After removal of 7 bases from V and 10 bases from J, the junction contained 12 bases not matched to a gene. The CDR3 contains 13 residues. CDR3 in amino acids: CASTFGGQSVYTF. The CDR3 bases are TGTGCCAGCACCTTCGGGGGACAGAGTGTCTACACCTTC.

This chain joins TRBV5-3 and TRBJ2-1; TRBD2 matches at 11 bases. TRBV5-3 is identified as an open reading frame with a role that is uncertain. V dropped 4 bases and J dropped 0; count of bases not matched to a gene: 18. The CDR3 contains 21 residues. The CDR3 spells CARSPDFALAGGSNSYNEQFF. CDR3 DNA: TGTGCCAGAAGCCCGGACTTTGCTCTAGCGGGAGGTTCCAACTCCTACAATGAGCAGTTCTTC.

The V and J genes are TRBV5-4 and TRBJ1-2; 7 bases map to TRBD1. Germline V gene sequence: CDR1 SGHNT, CDR2 YYREEE (reference sequence). The trim removed 4 bases at V and 2 bases at J, leaving 5 bases unmatched. The CDR3 spans 14 residues. CDR3 amino acids: CASSPRTGNYGYTF. CDR3 nucleotides: TGTGCCAGCAGCCCCAGGACAGGCAACTATGGCTACACCTTC.

This chain links TRBV30 with TRBJ2-5; tentatively, D is TRBD2 (5 bases). Looked up from germline, CDR1 is GTSNPN and CDR2 is SVGIG (reference sequence). This CDR3 is built from 14 residues. With 0 bases removed from V and 5 bases from J, the gap between germline ends came to 13 bases. The DNA of the CDR3 is TGTGCCTGGAGTGTAGGGCCCCGAGGGGAGACCCAGTACTTC. This codes for CAWSVGPRGETQYF.

The chain is built from TRBV7-9 and TRBJ2-3; no clear D. The CDR3 extends over 13 amino acids. Trimming shortened V by 9 bases and J by 0 bases, and 10 bases separated the two germline ends. The V gene's germline CDR1 is SEHNR and CDR2 FQNEAQ (reference sequence). In DNA form, the CDR3 reads TGTGCCAGTCAGGCTTCTAGCACAGATACGCAGTATTTT. Protein product: CASQASSTDTQYF.

The chain carries TRBV6-5 and TRBJ2-1, with 9 nucleotides matching TRBD2. With 3 bases clipped from V and 8 bases from J, the junction kept 5 bases outside the gene matches. Looked up from germline, CDR1 is MNHEY and CDR2 is SVGAGI. The CDR3 has 14 amino acids. The chain's CDR3 is CASSYSGSQDEQFF. The DNA for the CDR3 is TGTGCCAGCAGTTATAGCGGGAGTCAGGATGAGCAGTTCTTC.

V gene TRBV10-1 combines with J gene TRBJ2-5; 8 positions match TRBD1. This CDR3 contains 14 residues. Trimming took 10 bases from V and 1 from J; bases not matched to a gene: 8. CDR1 is WNHNN and CDR2 is SYGVQD in the germline V gene (reference sequence). The CDR3: CAKTLGQGQETQYF. The CDR3 coding sequence is TGCGCCAAAACCCTAGGACAGGGCCAAGAGACCCAGTACTTC.

This clone was detected only a few times. CDR3 in DNA: TGTGCCAGCAGCTGGCCCGGGACAGGATATGGCTACACCTTC. It codes for CASSWPGTGYGYTF. The rearrangement joins TRBV5-5 to TRBJ1-2; 8 bases are shared with TRBD1. The ends lost 3 bases at V and 5 bases at J; junction bases unmatched: 6. Germline V lookup: CDR1 SGHKS, CDR2 YYEKEE (reference sequence). CDR3 length: 14 residues.

The chain carries TRBV19 and TRBJ2-1; TRBD1 aligns across 9 bases. Losses at the gene ends were 8 bases for V and 2 bases for J; bases not matched to a gene: 4. The CDR3 covers 14 residues. Germline CDR1 is LNHDA and CDR2 is SQIVND (reference sequence). CDR3 region: CASEGTGPYNEQFF. The CDR3 DNA reads TGTGCCAGTGAAGGGACAGGGCCCTACAATGAGCAGTTCTTC.

This chain links TRBV20-1 with TRBJ1-1; perhaps TRBD1 as D (5 bases). From germline, CDR1 is DFQATT and CDR2 SNEGSKA (reference sequence). The V gene lost 7 bases and the J gene lost 3 bases, with 9 bases spanning the gap. The CDR3 is 11 amino acids. CDR3 coding DNA: TGCAGTGTTCCGACAGACACTGAAGCTTTCTTT. Translated, it gives CSVPTDTEAFF.

The chain links TRBV27 to TRBJ2-7; 13 bases map to TRBD2. The CDR3 length is 14 residues. V gave up 5 bases and J gave up 4 bases; unmatched junction bases: 2. Germline lookup yields CDR1 MNHEY and CDR2 SMNVEV (reference sequence). CDR3 DNA sequence: TGTGCCAGCAGTCAGGGACTAGCGGGGTACGAGCAGTACTTC. It is translated as CASSQGLAGYEQYF.

The V gene is TRBV5-1, the J gene TRBJ2-1; 11 positions match TRBD2. From germline, CDR1 is SGHRS and CDR2 YFSETQ. The length of the CDR3 is 17 residues. The V gene end was trimmed by 0 bases and the J gene end by 4 bases; junction bases not matched to a gene: 6. The CDR3 is CASSLAGVAGGYNEQFF. CDR3 nucleotide sequence: TGCGCCAGCAGCTTGGCCGGGGTAGCGGGAGGGTACAATGAGCAGTTCTTC.

The genes are TRBV7-2 and TRBJ1-2; a possible D gene is TRBD1 (6 bases). CDR3 size: 14 residues. Germline-derived CDR1 and CDR2 are SGHTA and FQGNSA. V lost 0 bases, J lost 7 bases, and 12 bases lay in between. The CDR3 DNA sequence: TGTGCCAGCAGCTTAGCACTGGGGGCAGGTGGCTACACCTTC. This codes for CASSLALGAGGYTF.

For the CDR3, the DNA is TGTGCCAGCAGTCCCGGGAGCTCCTACGAGCAGTACTTC. It specifies CASSPGSSYEQYF. V gene TRBV28 combines with J gene TRBJ2-7, with D perhaps TRBD2 (6 bases). From germline, CDR1 is MDHEN and CDR2 SYDVKM. V was shortened by 5 bases and J by 0 bases, with 8 bases between the two germline ends. The CDR3 is 13 amino acids.

The rearrangement joins TRBV7-9 to TRBJ2-1, with TRBD2 as a possible D gene (5 bases). Germline values: CDR1 SEHNR, CDR2 FQNEAQ (reference sequence). Trimming shortened V by 5 bases and J by 5 bases, and 16 bases separated the two germline ends. The CDR3 contains 15 residues. CDR3 DNA: TGTGCCAGCAGCCCACGTGGGTCAGCGGACAATGAGCAGTTCTTC. Its translation is CASSPRGSADNEQFF.

This sequence joins TRBV19 and TRBJ1-2; D is unclear. Trimming shortened V by 7 bases and J by 1 base, and 22 bases separated the two germline ends. Germline CDR1 LNHDA, CDR2 SQIVND (reference sequence). The CDR3 totals 17 residues. The CDR3 nucleotides are TGTGCCAGTACTCCGGCGACTGAGGAAGGCCTTAACTATGGCTACACCTTC. Its protein is CASTPATEEGLNYGYTF.